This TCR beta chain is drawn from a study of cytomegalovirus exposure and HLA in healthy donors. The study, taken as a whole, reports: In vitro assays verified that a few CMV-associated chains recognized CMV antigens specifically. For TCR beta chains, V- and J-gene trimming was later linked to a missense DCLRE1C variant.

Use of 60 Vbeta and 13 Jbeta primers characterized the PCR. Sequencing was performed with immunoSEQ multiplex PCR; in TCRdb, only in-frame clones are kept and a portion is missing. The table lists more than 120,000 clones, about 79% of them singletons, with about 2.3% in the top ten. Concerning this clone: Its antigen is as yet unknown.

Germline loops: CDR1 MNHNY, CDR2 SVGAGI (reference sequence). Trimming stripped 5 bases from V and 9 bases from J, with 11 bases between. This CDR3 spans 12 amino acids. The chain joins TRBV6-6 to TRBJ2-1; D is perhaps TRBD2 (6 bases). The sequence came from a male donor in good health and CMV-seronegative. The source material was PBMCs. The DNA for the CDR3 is TGTGCCAGCAGTGTGGAGCGGGTTGAGCAGTTCTTC. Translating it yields CASSVERVEQFF.